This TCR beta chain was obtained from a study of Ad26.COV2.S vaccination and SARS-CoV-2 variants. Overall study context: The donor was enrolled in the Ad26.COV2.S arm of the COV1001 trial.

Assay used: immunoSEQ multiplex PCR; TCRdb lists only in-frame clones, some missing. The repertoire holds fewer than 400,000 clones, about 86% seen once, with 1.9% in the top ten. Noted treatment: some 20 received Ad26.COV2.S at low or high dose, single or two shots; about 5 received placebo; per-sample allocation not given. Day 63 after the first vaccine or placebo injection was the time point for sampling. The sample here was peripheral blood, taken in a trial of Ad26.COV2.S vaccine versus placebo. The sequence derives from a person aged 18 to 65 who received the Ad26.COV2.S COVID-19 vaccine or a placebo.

The CDR3 spells CASSISGYRETQYF. For the CDR3, the DNA is TGTGCCAGTAGTATTTCAGGGTACCGGGAGACCCAGTACTTC. V and J are TRBV19 and TRBJ2-5; a possible D gene is TRBD1 (5 bases). V lost 3 bases to trimming and J lost 5 bases, with 13 bases between them. The CDR3 length is 14 residues. Germline CDR1 is LNHDA and CDR2 is SQIVND (reference sequence).